The following is a T cell receptor (beta chain) sequence with its context. The V and J ends lost 5 bases and 5 bases respectively, with 15 bases between them. The CDR3 covers 14 residues. Per the germline V gene, CDR1 is LNHDA and CDR2 is SQIVND (reference sequence). Assay used: immunoSEQ multiplex PCR; TCRdb lists only in-frame clones, some missing. The sample shows millions of clones, 90% to 95% of them seen only once. The record originates from a study of shared clonotypes between healthy human individuals. The V gene is TRBV19, the J gene TRBJ2-5; perhaps TRBD2 as D (6 bases). Input material: naive CD4+ T cells sorted from blood. The subset here: CD45RA+ positively selected. The TCR originated in a man between 18 and 35 years old in good health. The CDR3 spells CASSSGTSGETQYF. The CDR3 nucleotides are TGTGCCAGTAGTTCAGGGACTTCCGGCGAGACCCAGTACTTC.